This T cell receptor beta chain was sequenced for a study of T cell repertoires in cytomegalovirus infection. The CDR3 has 15 residues. Germline assignment: CDR1 MDHEN and CDR2 SYDVKM. V was pared by 2 bases and J by 3 bases, with 13 bases between. TCRdb used MiXCR to reprocess the reads, holding one entry per CDR3 protein. The sample includes fewer than 550,000 distinct CDR3 sequences, about 11% of them seen just once. In this sample, this clonotype turned up many times. The gene calls are TRBV28 and TRBJ2-5; D perhaps matches TRBD2 (7 bases). This receptor was identified in a human donor in good health (CMV status not recorded). Some clones in this sample may be carry-over from other donors' samples. The sequenced sample was PBMCs. The CDR3 is CASSLGGAGKETQYF. CDR3 sequence (DNA): TGTGCCAGCAGTTTAGGGGGGGCCGGGAAAGAGACCCAGTACTTC.